This T cell receptor beta chain was retrieved from a study of blood T cell repertoires in COVID-19. Background on the study: The United States, Italy and Spain were the sources of the acute and convalescent COVID-19 samples.

Measured with immunoSEQ multiplex PCR; TCRdb has only the in-frame clones, and not every one. The sample contains about 320,000 clones, 85% to 95% of which appear only once. The table lists this clone with a count of one. The ends were cut back, 1 base at V and 2 bases at J, with 5 bases in the middle. CDR1 is SGHTA and CDR2 is FQGNSA in the germline V gene. The CDR3 has 13 amino acids. This chain joins TRBV7-2 and TRBJ1-2; no definite D call. The receptor was derived from a woman in her twenties or thirties who had been exposed to COVID-19. Material for sequencing was PBMCs or T cells enriched from blood (not recorded which). The DNA of the CDR3 is TGTGCCAGCAGCTTAGTCCAGAACTATGGCTACACCTTC. This gives the protein CASSLVQNYGYTF.